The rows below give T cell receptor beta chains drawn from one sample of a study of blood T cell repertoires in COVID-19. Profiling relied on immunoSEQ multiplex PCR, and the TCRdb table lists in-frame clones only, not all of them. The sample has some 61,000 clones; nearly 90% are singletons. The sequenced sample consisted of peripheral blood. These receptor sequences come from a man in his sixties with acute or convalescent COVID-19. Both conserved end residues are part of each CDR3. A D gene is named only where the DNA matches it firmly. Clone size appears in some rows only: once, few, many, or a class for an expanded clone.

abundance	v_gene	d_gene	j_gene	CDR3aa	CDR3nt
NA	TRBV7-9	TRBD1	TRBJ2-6	CASSQNFGTGLYVLTF	TGTGCCAGCAGCCAGAATTTCGGGACAGGGCTGTACGTCCTGACTTTC
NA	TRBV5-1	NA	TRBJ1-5	CASSFTGGGNQPQHF	TGCGCCAGCAGCTTTACGGGTGGTGGGAATCAGCCCCAGCATTTT
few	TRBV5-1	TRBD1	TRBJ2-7	CASSLSTGTGLYEQYF	TGCGCCAGCAGCTTGTCAACCGGGACAGGGTTATACGAGCAGTACTTC
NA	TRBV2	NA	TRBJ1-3	CARGTSQDGNTIYF	TGTGCCCGCGGGACCTCTCAAGACGGAAACACCATATATTTT
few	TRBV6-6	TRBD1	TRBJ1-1	CASSPEGRGAYTEAFF	TGTGCCAGCAGCCCCGAGGGCAGGGGGGCGTACACTGAAGCTTTCTTT
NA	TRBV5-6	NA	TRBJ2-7	CASSLADAYVQYF	TGTGCCAGCAGCTTGGCCGATGCCTACGTGCAGTACTTC
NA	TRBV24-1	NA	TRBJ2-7	CATAHRHRGGYSYEQYF	TGTGCCACCGCCCATCGCCACAGGGGGGGTTACTCCTACGAGCAGTACTTC
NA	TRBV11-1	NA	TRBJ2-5	CASSPWTGVNEETQYF	TGTGCCAGCAGCCCATGGACGGGGGTGAACGAGGAGACCCAGTACTTC
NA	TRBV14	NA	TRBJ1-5	CASSLYRRGAQPQHF	TGTGCCAGCAGCCTATACCGGCGTGGGGCTCAGCCCCAGCATTTT
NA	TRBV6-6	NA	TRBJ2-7	CASRGVGNYEQYF	TGTGCCAGCAGGGGAGTGGGGAACTACGAGCAGTACTTC
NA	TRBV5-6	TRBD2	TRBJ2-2	CASSSPAGGVGELFF	TGTGCCAGCAGCTCGCCTGCTGGGGGGGTCGGGGAGCTGTTTTTT
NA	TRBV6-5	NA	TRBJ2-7	CASVGAYEQYF	TGTGCCAGCGTTGGGGCGTACGAGCAGTACTTC
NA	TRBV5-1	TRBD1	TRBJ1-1	CASSFGTGRTDGMVTPEAFF	TGCGCCAGCAGCTTCGGGACAGGGAGGACTGACGGAATGGTTACTCCTGAAGCTTTCTTT
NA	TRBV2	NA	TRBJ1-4	CASSESGQLNEKLFF	TGTGCCAGCAGTGAGAGCGGCCAGCTTAATGAAAAACTGTTTTTT
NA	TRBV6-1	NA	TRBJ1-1	CASHTSTQENTEAFF	TGTGCCAGCCACACCTCCACACAGGAAAACACTGAAGCTTTCTTT
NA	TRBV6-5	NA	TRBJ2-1	CASRQTGSSYNEQFF	TGTGCCAGCAGACAAACAGGGAGCTCCTACAATGAGCAGTTCTTC
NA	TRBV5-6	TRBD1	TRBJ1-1	CASSLLGTANTEAFF	TGTGCCAGCAGTTTATTAGGGACAGCTAACACTGAAGCTTTCTTT
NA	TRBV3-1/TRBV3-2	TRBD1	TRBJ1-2	CASSQDWQGARGYTF	TGTGCCAGCAGCCAAGACTGGCAGGGGGCACGGGGCTACACCTTC
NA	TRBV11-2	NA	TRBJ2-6	CASSARAPTGSGANVLTF	TGTGCCAGCAGCGCCAGAGCCCCGACAGGCTCTGGGGCCAACGTCCTGACTTTC
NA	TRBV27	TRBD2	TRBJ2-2	CASSLFLPVTSTSGGAAAGELFF	TGTGCCAGCAGTTTATTCCTCCCTGTTACATCGACTAGCGGGGGGGCGGCTGCCGGGGAGCTGTTTTTT
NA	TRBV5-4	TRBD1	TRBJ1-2	CASSLAGYRGRGYTF	TGTGCCAGCAGCTTGGCCGGTTACAGGGGGAGAGGCTACACCTTC
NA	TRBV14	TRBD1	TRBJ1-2	CASSETGDPTYNYGYTF	TGTGCCAGCAGCGAGACAGGGGACCCAACCTATAACTATGGCTACACCTTC
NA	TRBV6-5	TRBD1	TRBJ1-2	CASTVSGQGGYGYTF	TGTGCCAGCACAGTATCGGGACAGGGGGGCTATGGCTACACCTTC
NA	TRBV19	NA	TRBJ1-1	CASTSWTQGPDEAFF	TGTGCCAGTACCTCTTGGACGCAGGGCCCCGATGAAGCTTTCTTT
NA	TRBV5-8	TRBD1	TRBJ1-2	CASSLDYRGNGYTF	TGTGCCAGCAGCTTAGACTACAGGGGGAATGGCTACACCTTC
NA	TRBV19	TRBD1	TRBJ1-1	CASSLRTGYTEAFF	TGTGCCAGTAGTCTCAGGACAGGCTACACTGAAGCTTTCTTT
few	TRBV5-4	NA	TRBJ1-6	CASSLAGTYNSPLHF	TGTGCCAGCAGCTTGGCAGGGACCTATAATTCACCCCTCCACTTT
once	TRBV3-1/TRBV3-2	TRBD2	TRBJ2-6	CASSQEKLLAGSGANVLTF	TGTGCCAGCAGCCAAGAAAAGTTACTAGCGGGGTCTGGGGCCAACGTCCTGACTTTC
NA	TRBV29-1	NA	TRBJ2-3	CSGRGINTDTQYF	TGCAGCGGGAGAGGGATCAACACAGATACGCAGTATTTT
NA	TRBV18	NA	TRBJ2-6	CASSPRESGTRANVLTF	TGTGCCAGCTCACCACGGGAGAGCGGGACAAGGGCCAACGTCCTGACTTTC
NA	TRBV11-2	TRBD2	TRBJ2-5	CASSLGPLAGATQETQYF	TGTGCCAGCAGCTTGGGGCCCTTAGCGGGGGCCACCCAAGAGACCCAGTACTTC
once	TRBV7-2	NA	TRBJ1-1	CASSLQQDTEAFF	TGTGCCAGCAGCTTGCAGCAGGACACTGAAGCTTTCTTT
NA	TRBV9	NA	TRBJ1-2	CASSVATGYGYTF	TGTGCCAGCAGCGTAGCTACGGGGTATGGCTACACCTTC
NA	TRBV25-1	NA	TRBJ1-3	CASMEVNTIYF	TGTGCCAGCATGGAGGTAAACACCATATATTTT
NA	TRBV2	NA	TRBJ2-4	CASEPVPEWAKNIQYF	TGTGCCAGCGAGCCGGTGCCGGAGTGGGCCAAAAACATTCAGTACTTC
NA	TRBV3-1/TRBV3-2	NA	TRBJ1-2	CASSQEIGGKYGYTF	TGTGCCAGCAGCCAAGAAATTGGGGGGAAGTATGGCTACACCTTC
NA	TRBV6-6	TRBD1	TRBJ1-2	CASSLLGQIYGYTF	TGTGCCAGCAGTTTATTGGGACAGATCTATGGCTACACCTTC
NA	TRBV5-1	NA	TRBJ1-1	CASTPLTGNTEAFF	TGCGCCAGCACCCCTTTAACGGGGAACACTGAAGCTTTCTTT
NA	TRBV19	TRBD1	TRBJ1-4	CASSAYQTGGGEKLFF	TGTGCCAGTAGCGCCTATCAGACAGGGGGCGGTGAAAAACTGTTTTTT
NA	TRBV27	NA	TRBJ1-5	CASRGAGVQAQHF	TGTGCCAGCAGGGGCGCGGGGGTTCAGGCCCAGCATTTT